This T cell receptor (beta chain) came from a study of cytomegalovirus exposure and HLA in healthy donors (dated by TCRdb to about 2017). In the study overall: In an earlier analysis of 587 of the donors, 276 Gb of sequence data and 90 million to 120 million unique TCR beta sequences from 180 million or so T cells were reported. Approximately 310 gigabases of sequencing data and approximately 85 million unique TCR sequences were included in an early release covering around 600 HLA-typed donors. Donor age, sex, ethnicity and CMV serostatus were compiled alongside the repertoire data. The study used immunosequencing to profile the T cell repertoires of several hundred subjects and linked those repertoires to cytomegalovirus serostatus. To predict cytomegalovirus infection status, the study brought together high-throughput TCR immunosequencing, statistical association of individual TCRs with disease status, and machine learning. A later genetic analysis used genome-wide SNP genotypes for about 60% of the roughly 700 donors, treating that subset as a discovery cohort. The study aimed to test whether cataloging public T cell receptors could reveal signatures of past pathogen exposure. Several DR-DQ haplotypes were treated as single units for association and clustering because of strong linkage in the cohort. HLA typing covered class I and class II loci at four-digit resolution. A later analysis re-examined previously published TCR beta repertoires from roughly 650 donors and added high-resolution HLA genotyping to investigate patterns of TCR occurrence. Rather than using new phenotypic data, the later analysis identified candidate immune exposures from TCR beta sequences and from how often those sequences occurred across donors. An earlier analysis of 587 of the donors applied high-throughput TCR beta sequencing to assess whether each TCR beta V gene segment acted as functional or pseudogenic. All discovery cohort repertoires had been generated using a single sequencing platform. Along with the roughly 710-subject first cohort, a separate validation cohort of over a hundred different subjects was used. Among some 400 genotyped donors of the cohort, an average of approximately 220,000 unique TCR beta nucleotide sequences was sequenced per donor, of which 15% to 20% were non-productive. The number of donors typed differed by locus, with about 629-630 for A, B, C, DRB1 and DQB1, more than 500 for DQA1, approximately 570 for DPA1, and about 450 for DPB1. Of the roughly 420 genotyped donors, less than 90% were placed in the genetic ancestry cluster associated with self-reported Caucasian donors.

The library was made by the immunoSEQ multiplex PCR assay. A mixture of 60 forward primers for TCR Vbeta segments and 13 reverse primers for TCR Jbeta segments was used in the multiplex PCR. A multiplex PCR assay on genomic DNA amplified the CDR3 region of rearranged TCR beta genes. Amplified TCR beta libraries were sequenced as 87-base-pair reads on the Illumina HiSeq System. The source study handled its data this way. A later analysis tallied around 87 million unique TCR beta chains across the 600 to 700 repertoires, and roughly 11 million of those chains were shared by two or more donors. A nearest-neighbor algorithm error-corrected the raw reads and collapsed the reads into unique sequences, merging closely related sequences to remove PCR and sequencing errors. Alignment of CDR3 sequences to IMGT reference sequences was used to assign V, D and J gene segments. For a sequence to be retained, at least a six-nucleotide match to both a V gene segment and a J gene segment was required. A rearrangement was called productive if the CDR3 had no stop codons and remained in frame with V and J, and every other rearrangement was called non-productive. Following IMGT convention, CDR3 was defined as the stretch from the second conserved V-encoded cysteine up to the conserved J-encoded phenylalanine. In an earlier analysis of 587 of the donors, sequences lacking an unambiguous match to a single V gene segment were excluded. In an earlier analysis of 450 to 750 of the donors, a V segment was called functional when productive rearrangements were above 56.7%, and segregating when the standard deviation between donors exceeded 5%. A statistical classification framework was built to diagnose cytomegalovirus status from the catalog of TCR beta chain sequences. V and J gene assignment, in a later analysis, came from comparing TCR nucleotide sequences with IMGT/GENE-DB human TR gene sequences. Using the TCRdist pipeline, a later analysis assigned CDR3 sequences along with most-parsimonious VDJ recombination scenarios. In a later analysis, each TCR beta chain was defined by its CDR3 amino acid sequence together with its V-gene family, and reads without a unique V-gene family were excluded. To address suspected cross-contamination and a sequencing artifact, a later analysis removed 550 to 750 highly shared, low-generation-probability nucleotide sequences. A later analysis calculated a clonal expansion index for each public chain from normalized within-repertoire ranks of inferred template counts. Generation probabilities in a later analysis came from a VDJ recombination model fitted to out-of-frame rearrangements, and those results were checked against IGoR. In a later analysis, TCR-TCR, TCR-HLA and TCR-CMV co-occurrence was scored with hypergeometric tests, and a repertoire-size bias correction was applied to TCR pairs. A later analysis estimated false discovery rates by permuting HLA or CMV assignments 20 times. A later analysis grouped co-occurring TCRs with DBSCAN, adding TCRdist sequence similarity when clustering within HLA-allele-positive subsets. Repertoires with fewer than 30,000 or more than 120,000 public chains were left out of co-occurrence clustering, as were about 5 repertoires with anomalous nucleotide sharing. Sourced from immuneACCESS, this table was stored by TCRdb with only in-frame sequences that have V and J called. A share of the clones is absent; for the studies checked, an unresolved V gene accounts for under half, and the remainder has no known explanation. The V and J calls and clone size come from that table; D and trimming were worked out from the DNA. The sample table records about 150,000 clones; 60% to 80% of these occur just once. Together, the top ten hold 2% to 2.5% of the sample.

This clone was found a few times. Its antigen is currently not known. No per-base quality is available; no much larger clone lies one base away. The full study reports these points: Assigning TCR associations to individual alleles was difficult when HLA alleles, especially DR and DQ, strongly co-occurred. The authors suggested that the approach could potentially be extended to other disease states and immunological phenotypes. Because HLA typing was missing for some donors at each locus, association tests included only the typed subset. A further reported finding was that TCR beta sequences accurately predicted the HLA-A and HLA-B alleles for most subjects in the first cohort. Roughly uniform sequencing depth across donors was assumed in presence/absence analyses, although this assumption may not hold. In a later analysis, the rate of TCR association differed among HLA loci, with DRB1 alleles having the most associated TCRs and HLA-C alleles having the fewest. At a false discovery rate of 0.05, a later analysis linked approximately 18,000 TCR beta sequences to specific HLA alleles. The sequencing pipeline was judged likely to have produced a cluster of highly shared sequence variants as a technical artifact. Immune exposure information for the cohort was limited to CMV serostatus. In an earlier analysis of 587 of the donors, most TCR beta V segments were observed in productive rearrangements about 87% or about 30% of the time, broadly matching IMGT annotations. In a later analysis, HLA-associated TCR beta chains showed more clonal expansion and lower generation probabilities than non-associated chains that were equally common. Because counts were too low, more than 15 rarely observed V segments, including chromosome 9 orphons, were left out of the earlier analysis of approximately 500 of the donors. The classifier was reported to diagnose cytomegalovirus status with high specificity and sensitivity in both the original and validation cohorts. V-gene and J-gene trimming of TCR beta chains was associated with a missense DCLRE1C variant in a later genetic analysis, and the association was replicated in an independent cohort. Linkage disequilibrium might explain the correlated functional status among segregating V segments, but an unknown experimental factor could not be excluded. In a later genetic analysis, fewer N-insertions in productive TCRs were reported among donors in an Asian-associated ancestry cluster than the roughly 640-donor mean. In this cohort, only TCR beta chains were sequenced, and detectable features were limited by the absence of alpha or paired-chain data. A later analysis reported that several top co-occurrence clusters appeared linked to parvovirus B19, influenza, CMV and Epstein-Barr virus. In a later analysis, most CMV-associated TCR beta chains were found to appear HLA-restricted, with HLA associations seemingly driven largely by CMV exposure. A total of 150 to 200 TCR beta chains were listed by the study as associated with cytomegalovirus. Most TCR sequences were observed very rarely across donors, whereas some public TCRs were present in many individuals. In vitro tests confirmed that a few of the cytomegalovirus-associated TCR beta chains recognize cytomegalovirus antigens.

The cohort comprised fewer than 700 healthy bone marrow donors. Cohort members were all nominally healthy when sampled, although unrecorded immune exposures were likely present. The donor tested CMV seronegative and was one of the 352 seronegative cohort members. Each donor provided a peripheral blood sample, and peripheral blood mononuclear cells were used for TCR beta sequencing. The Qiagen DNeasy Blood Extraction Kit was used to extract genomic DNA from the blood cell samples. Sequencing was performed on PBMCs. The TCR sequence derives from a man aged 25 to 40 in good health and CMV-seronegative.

The CDR3 reads as follows: CASSGRAYPTTTSGANVLTF. In nucleotide form, the sequence is TGTGCCAGCAGTGGGAGGGCCTATCCAACTACCACTTCTGGGGCCAACGTCCTGACTTTC. This sequence uses TRBV6-1 and TRBJ2-6; 6 matching bases give a weak D call of TRBD2. V and J are truncated by 4 bases and 1 base respectively, leaving an intervening sequence of 23 bases. Counted from cysteine to phenylalanine, this CDR3 has 20 amino acids. Only the CDR3 DNA stays, 60 bases, in frame from base 1. CDR1 is given as MNHNS and CDR2 as SASEGT, both from the germline V gene.